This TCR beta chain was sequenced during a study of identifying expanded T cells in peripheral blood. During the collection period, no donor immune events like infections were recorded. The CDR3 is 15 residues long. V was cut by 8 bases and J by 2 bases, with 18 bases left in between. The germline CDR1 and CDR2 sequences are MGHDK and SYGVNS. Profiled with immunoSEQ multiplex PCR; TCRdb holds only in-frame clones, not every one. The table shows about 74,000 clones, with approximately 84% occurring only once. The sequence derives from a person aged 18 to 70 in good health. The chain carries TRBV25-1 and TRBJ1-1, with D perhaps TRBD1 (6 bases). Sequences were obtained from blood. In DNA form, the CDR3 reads TGTGCCAGCCGCCCCCCCTGGGACAAAAACACTGAAGCTTTCTTT. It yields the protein CASRPPWDKNTEAFF. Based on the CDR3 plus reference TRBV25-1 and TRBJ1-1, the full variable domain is EADIYQTPRYLVIGTGKKITLECSQTMGHDKMYWYQQDPGMELHLIHYSYGVNSTEKGDLSSESTVSRIRTEHFPLTLESARPSHTSQYLCASRPPWDKNTEAFFGQGTRLTVV.